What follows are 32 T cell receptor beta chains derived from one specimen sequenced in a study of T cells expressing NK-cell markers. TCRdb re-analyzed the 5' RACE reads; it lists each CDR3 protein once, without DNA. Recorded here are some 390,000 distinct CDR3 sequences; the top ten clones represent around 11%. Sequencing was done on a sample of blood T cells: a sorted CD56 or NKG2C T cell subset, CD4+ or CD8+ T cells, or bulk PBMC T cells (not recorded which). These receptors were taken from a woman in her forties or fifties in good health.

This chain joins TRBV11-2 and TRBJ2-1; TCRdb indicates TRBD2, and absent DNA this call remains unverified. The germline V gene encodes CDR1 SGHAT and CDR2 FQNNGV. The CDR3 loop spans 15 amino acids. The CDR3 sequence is CASSFYAAGVREQFF.

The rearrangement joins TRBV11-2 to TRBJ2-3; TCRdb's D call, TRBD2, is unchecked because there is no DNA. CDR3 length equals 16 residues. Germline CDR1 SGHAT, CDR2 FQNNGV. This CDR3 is CASSLGLAWDTDTQYF. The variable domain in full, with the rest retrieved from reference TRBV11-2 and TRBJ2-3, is EAGVAQSPRYKIIEKRQSVAFWCNPISGHATLYWYQQILGQGPKLLIQFQNNGVVDDSQLPKDRFSAERLKGVDSTLKIQPAKLEDSAVYLCASSLGLAWDTDTQYFGPGTRLTVL.

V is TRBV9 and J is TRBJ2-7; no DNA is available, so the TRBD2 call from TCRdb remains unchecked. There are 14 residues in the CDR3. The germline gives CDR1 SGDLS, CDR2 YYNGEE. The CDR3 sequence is CASSVEDYNYEQYF. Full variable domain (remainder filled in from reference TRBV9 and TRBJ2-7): DSGVTQTPKHLITATGQRVTLRCSPRSGDLSVYWYQQSLDQGLQFLIQYYNGEERAKGNILERFSAQQFPDLHSELNLSSLELGDSALYFCASSVEDYNYEQYFGPGTRLTVT.

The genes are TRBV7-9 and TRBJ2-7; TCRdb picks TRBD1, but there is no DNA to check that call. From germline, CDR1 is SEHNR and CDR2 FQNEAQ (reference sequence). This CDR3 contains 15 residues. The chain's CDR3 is CASSARDRGIYEQYF.

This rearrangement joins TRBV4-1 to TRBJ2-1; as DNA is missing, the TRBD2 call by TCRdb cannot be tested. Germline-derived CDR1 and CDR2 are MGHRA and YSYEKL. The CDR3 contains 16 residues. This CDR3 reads CASSQLSGSLANEQFF.

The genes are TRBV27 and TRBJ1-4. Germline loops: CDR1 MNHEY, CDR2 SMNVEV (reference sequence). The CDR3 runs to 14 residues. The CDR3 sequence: CASRLRGLNEKLFF.

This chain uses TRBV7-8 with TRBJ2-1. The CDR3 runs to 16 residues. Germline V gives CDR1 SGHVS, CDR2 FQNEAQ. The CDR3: CASSPRGGKNYNEQFF.

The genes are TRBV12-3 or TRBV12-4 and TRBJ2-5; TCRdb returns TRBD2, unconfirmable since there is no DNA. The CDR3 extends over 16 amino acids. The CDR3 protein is CASSFLTARTKETQYF.

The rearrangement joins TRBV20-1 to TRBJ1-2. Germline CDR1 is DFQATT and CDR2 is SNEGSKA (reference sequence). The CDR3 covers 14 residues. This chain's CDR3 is CSARDSAGYYGYTF.

The CDR3 protein is CASSLDPGLAGADTQYF. This chain connects TRBV11-2 to TRBJ2-3; the D call of TRBD2 rests on TCRdb alone, since no DNA is present to check it. The CDR3 has 17 residues. From germline, CDR1 is SGHAT and CDR2 FQNNGV. The full variable domain, completed using reference TRBV11-2 and TRBJ2-3, is EAGVAQSPRYKIIEKRQSVAFWCNPISGHATLYWYQQILGQGPKLLIQFQNNGVVDDSQLPKDRFSAERLKGVDSTLKIQPAKLEDSAVYLCASSLDPGLAGADTQYFGPGTRLTVL.

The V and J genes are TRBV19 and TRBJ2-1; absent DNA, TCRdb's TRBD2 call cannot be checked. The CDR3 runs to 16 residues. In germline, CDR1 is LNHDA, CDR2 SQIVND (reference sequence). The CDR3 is CASREDWGTSSTEQFF.

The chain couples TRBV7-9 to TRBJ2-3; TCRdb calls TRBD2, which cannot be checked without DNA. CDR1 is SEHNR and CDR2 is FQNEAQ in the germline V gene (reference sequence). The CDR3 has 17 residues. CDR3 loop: CASRPKLVAGKGDTQYF.

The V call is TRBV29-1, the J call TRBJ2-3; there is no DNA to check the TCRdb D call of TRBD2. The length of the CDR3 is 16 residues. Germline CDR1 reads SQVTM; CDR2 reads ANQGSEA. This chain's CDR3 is CSVDTSGMDLTDTQYF.

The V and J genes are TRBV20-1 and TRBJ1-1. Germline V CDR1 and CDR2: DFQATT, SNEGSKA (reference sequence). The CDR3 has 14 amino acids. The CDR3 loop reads CSARWTSGHTEAFF.

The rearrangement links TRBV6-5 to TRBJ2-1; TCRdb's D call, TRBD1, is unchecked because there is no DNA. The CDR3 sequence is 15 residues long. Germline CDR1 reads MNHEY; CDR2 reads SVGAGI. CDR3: CASSYAGAGYNEQFF.

The CDR3: CASRLSGDWDEQFF. The J gene is TRBJ2-1, the V gene TRBV5-1; TCRdb indicates TRBD1, and absent DNA this call remains unverified. The CDR3 spans 14 residues. Germline assignment: CDR1 SGHRS and CDR2 YFSETQ. The variable domain in full, completed from reference TRBV5-1 and TRBJ2-1, reads KAGVTQTPRYLIKTRGQQVTLSCSPISGHRSVSWYQQTPGQGLQFLFEYFSETQRNKGNFPGRFSGRQFSNSRSEMNVSTLELGDSALYLCASRLSGDWDEQFFGPGTRLTVL.

CDR3 sequence: CASSLSPPNSPLHF. The gene calls are TRBV12-3 or TRBV12-4 and TRBJ1-6. The CDR3 extends over 14 amino acids.

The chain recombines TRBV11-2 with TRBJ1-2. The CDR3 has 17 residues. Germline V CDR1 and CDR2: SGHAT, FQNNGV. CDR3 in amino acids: CASSALPDYDGNYGYTF.

The CDR3 is CASRESAQETQYF. The V and J genes are TRBV6-5 and TRBJ2-5; TCRdb's D call, TRBD2, is unchecked because there is no DNA. The V gene's germline CDR1 is MNHEY and CDR2 SVGAGI. The CDR3 is 13 amino acids.

CDR3 protein: CSAARNTEAFF. V and J are TRBV20-1 and TRBJ1-1. The CDR3 consists of 11 residues. CDR1 and CDR2 (germline): DFQATT, SNEGSKA (reference sequence).

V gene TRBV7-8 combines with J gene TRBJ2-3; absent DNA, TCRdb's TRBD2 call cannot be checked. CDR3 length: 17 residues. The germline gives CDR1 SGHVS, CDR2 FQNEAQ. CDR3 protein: CASSERTSGISTDTQYF.

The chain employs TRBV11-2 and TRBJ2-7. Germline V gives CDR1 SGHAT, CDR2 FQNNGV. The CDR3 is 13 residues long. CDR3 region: CASSLATHYEQYF.

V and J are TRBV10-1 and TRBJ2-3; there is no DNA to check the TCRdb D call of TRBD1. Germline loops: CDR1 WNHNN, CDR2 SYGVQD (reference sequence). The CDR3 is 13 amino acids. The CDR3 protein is CASRGQDTDTQYF.

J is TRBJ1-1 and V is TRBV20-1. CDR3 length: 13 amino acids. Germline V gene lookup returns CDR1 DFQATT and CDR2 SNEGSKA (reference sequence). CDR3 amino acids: CSATKRGGTEAFF.

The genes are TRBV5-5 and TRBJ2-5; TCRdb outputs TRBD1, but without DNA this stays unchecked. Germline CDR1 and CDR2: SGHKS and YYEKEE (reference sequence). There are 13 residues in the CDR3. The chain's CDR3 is CASSLRQLETQYF.

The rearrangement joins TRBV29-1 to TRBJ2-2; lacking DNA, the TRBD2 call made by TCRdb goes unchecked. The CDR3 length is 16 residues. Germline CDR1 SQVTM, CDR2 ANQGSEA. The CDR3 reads CSVEVGASGKRGELFF.

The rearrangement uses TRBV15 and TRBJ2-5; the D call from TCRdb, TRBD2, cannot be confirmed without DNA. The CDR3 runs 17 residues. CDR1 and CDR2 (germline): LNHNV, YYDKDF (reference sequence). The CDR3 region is CATSSLMTTGVGETQYF.

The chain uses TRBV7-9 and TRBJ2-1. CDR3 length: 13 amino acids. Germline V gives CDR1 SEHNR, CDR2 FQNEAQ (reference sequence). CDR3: CASSLGEPSEQFF.

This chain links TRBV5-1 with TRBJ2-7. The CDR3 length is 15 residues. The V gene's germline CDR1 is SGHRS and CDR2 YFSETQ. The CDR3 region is CASSLIQVSSYEQYF.

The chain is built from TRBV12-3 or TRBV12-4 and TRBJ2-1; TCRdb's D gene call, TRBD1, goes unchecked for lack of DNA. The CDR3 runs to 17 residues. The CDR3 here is CASVLWVGGTLGNEQFF.

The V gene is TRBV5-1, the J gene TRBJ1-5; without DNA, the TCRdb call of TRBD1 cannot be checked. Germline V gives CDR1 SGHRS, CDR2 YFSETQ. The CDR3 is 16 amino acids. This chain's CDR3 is CASSPDGFGSNQPQHF. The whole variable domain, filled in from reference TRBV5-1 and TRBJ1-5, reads KAGVTQTPRYLIKTRGQQVTLSCSPISGHRSVSWYQQTPGQGLQFLFEYFSETQRNKGNFPGRFSGRQFSNSRSEMNVSTLELGDSALYLCASSPDGFGSNQPQHFGDGTRLSIL.

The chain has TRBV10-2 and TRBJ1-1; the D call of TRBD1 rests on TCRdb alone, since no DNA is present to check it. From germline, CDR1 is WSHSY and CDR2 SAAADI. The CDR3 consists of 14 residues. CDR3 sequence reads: CASRLRGMNTEAFF.